This T cell receptor (beta chain) was retrieved from a study of T cells in Graves' hyperthyroidism and ophthalmopathy. The wider study: Before treatment of any kind, peripheral blood was taken at initial diagnosis.

Researchers took RNA transcripts and amplified the TCR beta CDR3 regions from them. Researchers ran a first-round RT-PCR on the TCR CDR3 using the HTBI primer set. TCRdb re-derived calls from the multiplex PCR reads in MiXCR, one entry per CDR3 protein. The table has 490,000 or so distinct CDR3 sequences, approximately 22% seen once. The sample holds many counts of this clonotype. Germline CDR1 is LGHDT and CDR2 is YNNKEL (reference sequence). The CDR3 loop spans 14 amino acids. The V and J ends lost 3 bases and 5 bases respectively, with 14 bases between them. The TCR was taken from a woman aged 70-85 years with Graves' ophthalmopathy. V gene TRBV3-1 combines with J gene TRBJ2-7; tentatively, D is TRBD1 (7 bases). The sequencing sample was made of blood. The CDR3 here is CASSQWQGGHEQYF. The CDR3 DNA sequence: TGTGCCAGCAGCCAGTGGCAGGGGGGCCACGAGCAGTACTTC.